What follows is one T cell receptor (beta chain) and its context. The clone's antigen remains unknown. A much more abundant neighbour one base away suggests this may be a read error. The roughly 39 donors, aged roughly 6 to 100 years, were systemically healthy Caucasian individuals from Russia. Each donor gave 8 to 10 milliliters of peripheral blood, collected into EDTA-treated Vacutainer tubes. Ficoll-Paque density-gradient centrifugation was used to isolate PBMCs, with at least 7 million obtained per sample. Total RNA was extracted from PBMCs with Trizol reagent, with at least 5.5 micrograms obtained per sample. Naive CD45RAhigh/CD27high T cell percentages were measured by flow cytometry on a PBMC aliquot from every donor. This specimen belongs to a study of blood T cells in healthy people across ages (dated by TCRdb to 2013 to 2016). About the investigation overall: In model experiments, template switching captured roughly one uniquely barcoded TCR beta cDNA molecule for every two T cells. Age-related changes in TCR beta repertoire diversity were measured in the study by deep sequencing normalized with unique cDNA molecular identifiers. Donors were grouped into four age groups: young (average about 15 years), middle-aged (roughly 37), aged (around 62) and long-lived (around 82). Donors of different ages were randomly distributed across sequencing lanes to avoid experimental bias. Using the same blood draw, the study looked at two additional independent replicas of 1 million unique cDNA reads for two donors, one aged 18 to 30 and the other aged 80 or older. Broad study findings and their caveats: Donor CMV infection status was unknown, potentially confounding age-related changes in expanded clonotypes. A strong correlation was found between observed TCR beta diversity and the percentage of naive T cells measured by flow cytometry. Estimates of total diversity based on one million sequenced T cells were considered lower bounds and underestimates. Compared with the aged group, the long-lived group had more naive CD4+ T cells, fewer expanded clones and increased TCR diversity, a pattern suggesting age selection. Conclusive comparison of naive and antigen-experienced compartments was prevented by the profiling of bulk unsorted PBMCs. Observed TCR beta diversity per million T cells fell roughly linearly with age, and a significant reduction was already apparent by age roughly 41.

Libraries were made using 5' RACE. The instrument was an Illumina HiSeq 2500. The second PCR ran for about 7 to 11 cycles and used a J-beta primer mix along with a sample-barcoded 5' primer. Each TCR beta cDNA molecule received a unique molecular identifier from a template-switch 5' adaptor carrying 12 random nucleotides. At least 2.5 million CDR3-containing paired-end reads were obtained from each sample. The Mint cDNA synthesis kit, primed by a TRBC-specific oligonucleotide, was used to synthesize first-strand cDNA from all RNA. After uracil-DNA glycosylase treatment, a first 18-cycle PCR used universal primers M1SS and BC2_uni_R on all cDNA. As for how the authors treated the data: For normalization, 1 million high-quality reads, each with a distinct molecular identifier, were randomly selected from each sample. Reads sharing molecular identifiers were discarded rather than binned into consensus sequences. CDR3 identification, clonotype clustering and error correction used MiTCR with a Q25 quality threshold and the strictest error-elimination algorithm. A nonparametric unseen species model with Euler transformation was used to estimate lower-bound total TCR beta diversity. TCRdb itself trimmed the public reads at Q25 with fastp, ran MiXCR and retained productive beta chains. Duplicate CDR3 protein sequences are folded into a single record with the most common DNA and genes. In this record, the V and J calls reflect TCRdb's handling and not the investigators' own analysis. The sample data list 630,000 or so distinct CDR3 sequences, and about 28% of these were observed just once. In total, the top ten clones hold 15% to 18% of the sample.

The CDR1 and CDR2 encoded by the germline V gene are SQVTM and ANQGSEA. V loses 4 bases at its end and J loses 11 bases; junction bases beyond the gene matches: 25. The CDR3, from cysteine to phenylalanine, totals 18 residues. The entry retains the CDR3 DNA only, 54 bases that are in frame from base 1. Here the chain combines TRBV29-1 and TRBJ2-5; TRBD2 aligns with 10 central bases. The sequence was obtained from a woman over 75 in good health. Sample: blood. The nucleotides read TGCAGCGTTGTCCCATCAAGCGGGGGGGCCGGTTATTTGGGTGAGCAGTACTTC. Its amino acids are CSVVPSSGGAGYLGEQYF.